A single sample gave rise to the 17 T cell receptor beta chains below, sequenced in a study of T cells in Graves' hyperthyroidism and ophthalmopathy. Researchers took RNA transcripts and amplified the TCR beta CDR3 regions from them. Carried out on the TCR CDR3, a first-round RT-PCR used the HTBI primer set. MiXCR, run by TCRdb on the multiplex PCR reads, gives a single entry per CDR3 protein. The repertoire has some 700,000 distinct CDR3 sequences, 15% to 20% of them found once; the top ten carry 15%. The sample comprised blood. Receptor source: a man in his fifties with Graves' hyperthyroidism.

This clonotype was observed a few times. The rearrangement links TRBV7-9 to TRBJ2-7; the D gene is possibly TRBD1 (5 bases). The CDR3 runs to 15 residues. Germline assignment: CDR1 SEHNR and CDR2 FQNEAQ (reference sequence). V dropped 3 bases and J dropped 0 bases, with 12 bases sitting between them. This CDR3 reads CASSFDSLSSYEQYF. The CDR3 coding sequence is TGTGCCAGCAGCTTTGACAGCCTGAGCTCCTACGAGCAGTACTTC.

The sample holds many counts of this clonotype. The chain couples TRBV28 to TRBJ1-1; D is unresolved. The CDR3 loop spans 13 amino acids. Looked up from germline, CDR1 is MDHEN and CDR2 is SYDVKM. V dropped 7 bases and J dropped 3 bases, with 12 bases sitting between them. DNA for the CDR3: TGTGCCAGCAATGGGATGAGATACACTGAAGCTTTCTTT. Residues: CASNGMRYTEAFF.

The CDR3 spells CATSDSIAGEADTQYF. CDR3 coding DNA: TGTGCCACCAGTGATTCGATAGCGGGAGAAGCAGATACGCAGTATTTT. The V call is TRBV24-1, the J call TRBJ2-3, with 9 bases matching TRBD2. The CDR3 has 16 amino acids. V lost 2 bases and J lost 4; bases outside the gene matches: 6. Germline CDR1 and CDR2: KGHDR and SFDVKD.

This clonotype was seen only once. The chain recombines TRBV13 with TRBJ2-7; TRBD1 agrees at 8 bases. Germline V gene lookup returns CDR1 PRHDT and CDR2 FYEKMQ (reference sequence). The CDR3 is 16 amino acids. V dropped 5 bases and J dropped 0; count of bases not matched to a gene: 9. Here the CDR3 reads CASSARQGLSSYEQYF. In DNA, the CDR3 is TGTGCCAGCAGCGCCCGACAGGGGTTAAGCTCCTACGAGCAGTACTTC.

The rearrangement joins TRBV6-1 to TRBJ2-7, with a possible D match to TRBD2 (6 bases). The CDR3 length is 13 residues. The V end lost 4 bases, the J end lost 9 bases, and 16 bases lay between the germline ends. Germline CDR1 is MNHNS and CDR2 is SASEGT. The CDR3 region has the DNA TGTGCCAGCAGTGTAGACTTCCCGACTAGGCAGTACTTC. It yields the protein CASSVDFPTRQYF.

This clonotype has more than one count but fewer than ten. This sequence joins TRBV5-4 and TRBJ1-4, with a weak D call TRBD1 (5 bases). The V and J ends lost 1 base and 4 bases respectively, with 11 bases between them. The CDR3 extends over 15 amino acids. Germline CDR1 SGHNT, CDR2 YYREEE (reference sequence). This CDR3 is CASSLRGTNNEKLFF. In DNA, the CDR3 is TGTGCCAGCAGCTTGCGAGGGACGAATAATGAAAAACTGTTTTTT. Based on the CDR3 plus reference TRBV5-4 and TRBJ1-4, the full variable domain is ETGVTQSPTHLIKTRGQQVTLRCSSQSGHNTVSWYQQALGQGPQFIFQYYREEENGRGNFPPRFSGLQFPNYSSELNVNALELDDSALYLCASSLRGTNNEKLFFGSGTQLSVL.

This clonotype was picked up one time. The V gene is TRBV20-1, the J gene TRBJ1-1; D gene ambiguous. CDR1 DFQATT and CDR2 SNEGSKA come from the germline V gene (reference sequence). The CDR3 runs to 12 residues. The germline V and J ends were trimmed by 2 bases and 7 bases, with 11 bases remaining between them. Written as DNA, the CDR3 is TGCAGTGCTAGAAGGGTTTACGTTGAAGCTTTCTTT. Protein product: CSARRVYVEAFF.

The CDR3 region is CASNPTKMNTEAFF. CDR3 DNA: TGTGCCAGCAACCCGACAAAAATGAACACTGAAGCTTTCTTT. The rearrangement links TRBV6-1 to TRBJ1-1; D remains ambiguous. V was trimmed by 7 bases and J by 0 bases, leaving 12 bases between them. The CDR3 consists of 14 residues. Germline CDR1 MNHNS, CDR2 SASEGT.

This clonotype occurred a few times. The chain is built from TRBV28 and TRBJ1-2; TRBD1 is a possible D gene (5 bases). With 4 bases removed from V and 2 bases from J, the gap between germline ends came to 11 bases. CDR1 is MDHEN, CDR2 SYDVKM, per germline. CDR3 length equals 14 residues. Here the CDR3 DNA reads TGTGCCAGCAGTTATAAGGGGATGAACTATGGCTACACCTTC. This sequence encodes CASSYKGMNYGYTF.

With regard to this clonotype: Being one base from a much bigger clone, this may be a read error. The gene calls are TRBV24-1 and TRBJ2-1; D possibly uses TRBD1 or TRBD2 (5 bases each). V was trimmed by 5 bases and J by 1 base, leaving 29 bases between them. Germline V gene lookup returns CDR1 KGHDR and CDR2 SFDVKD. The length of the CDR3 is 21 residues. The CDR3 loop is CATSGWGTGDEGVPSYNEQFF. CDR3 in DNA: TGTGCCACCAGTGGGTGGGGGACCGGGGACGAAGGGGTCCCTTCCTACAATGAGCAGTTCTTC.

This clonotype was picked up many times. This sequence joins TRBV2 and TRBJ1-1; D is unclear. This CDR3 contains 13 residues. The germline gives CDR1 SNHLY, CDR2 FYNNEI. V was pared by 8 bases and J by 4 bases, with 14 bases between. CDR3 sequence reads: CASLLVRATEAFF. CDR3 nucleotides: TGTGCCAGCCTTTTGGTGAGGGCCACTGAAGCTTTCTTT.

The J gene is TRBJ2-1, the V gene TRBV19, with TRBD2 identical over 7 bases. Trimming cost V 3 bases and J 8 bases; bases outside gene matches: 4. The CDR3 consists of 13 residues. Germline CDR1 LNHDA, CDR2 SQIVND (reference sequence). Written as DNA, the CDR3 is TGTGCCAGTAGTATGGGACTAAGGTATGAGCAGTTCTTC. Translating it yields CASSMGLRYEQFF. The whole variable domain, remainder taken from reference TRBV19 and TRBJ2-1, is DGGITQSPKYLFRKEGQNVTLSCEQNLNHDAMYWYRQDPGQGLRLIYYSQIVNDFQKGDIAEGYSVSREKKESFPLTVTSAQKNPTAFYLCASSMGLRYEQFFGPGTRLTVL.

This clonotype was picked up a small number of times. A much larger clone lies a single base off, so this may be a read error. The V gene is TRBV27, the J gene TRBJ1-2, with unresolved D. Germline V gives CDR1 MNHEY, CDR2 SMNVEV (reference sequence). This CDR3 is built from 13 residues. CDR3 nucleotide sequence: TGTGCCAGCAGTTTACGGGATAACTATGGCTACGCCTTC. Residues: CASSLRDNYGYAF.

This clonotype came up many times. The rearrangement joins TRBV30 to TRBJ2-1, with TRBD2 matching over 7 bases. Germline CDR1 is GTSNPN and CDR2 is SVGIG (reference sequence). V gave up 5 bases and J gave up 8 bases; unmatched junction bases: 12. The CDR3 runs to 14 residues. CDR3 sequence: CAWGSRGGVDEQFF. CDR3 DNA: TGTGCCTGGGGATCGCGGGGAGGGGTGGATGAGCAGTTCTTC.

This clonotype came up many times. The chain couples TRBV12-3 or TRBV12-4 to TRBJ1-1; D is unresolved. This CDR3 spans 13 amino acids. V was shortened by 6 bases and J by 1 base, with 9 bases between the two germline ends. The CDR3 nucleotides read TGTGCCAGCAGCCCGGGCCCGAACACTGAAGCTTTCTTT. Residues: CASSPGPNTEAFF.

This clonotype was picked up many times. The rearrangement links TRBV27 to TRBJ2-2, with 8 bases lining up with TRBD1. The CDR3 is 15 amino acids. V shed 4 bases, J shed 4 bases, and the junction held 5 bases outside the gene matches. Germline values: CDR1 MNHEY, CDR2 SMNVEV (reference sequence). The CDR3 DNA is TGTGCCAGCAGTTCCTGGACAGGGCCCACCGGGGAGCTGTTTTTT. It codes for CASSSWTGPTGELFF.

This clonotype was observed at least ten times. This chain joins TRBV12-3 or TRBV12-4 and TRBJ2-7, with a possible D match to TRBD1 (6 bases). The CDR3 is 15 amino acids. V was shortened by 3 bases and J by 0 bases, with 12 bases between the two germline ends. The CDR3 nucleotides are TGTGCCAGCAGTTTGAATGACAGGAGCTCCTACGAGCAGTACTTC. Residues: CASSLNDRSSYEQYF.